This T cell receptor (beta chain) derives from a study of OX40 agonist ivuxolimab in advanced cancers. Overall study results and limits: Among patients with partial responses at 0.1-3.0 mg/kg, clonal expansion was among the lowest.

Assay: immunoSEQ multiplex PCR; the TCRdb copy retains only in-frame clones and omits some. The data contain about 79,000 clones, roughly 94% of them singletons. A remark on this clone: Its antigen is not known.

Deletions cut 0 bases from V and 4 bases from J, with 13 bases between. Germline-derived CDR1 and CDR2 are MGHRA and YSYEKL. This CDR3 spans 16 amino acids. The origin of this receptor is an adult with an advanced solid tumor such as melanoma, head and neck, liver or kidney cancer. The J gene is TRBJ2-1, the V gene TRBV4-1; perhaps TRBD1 as D (5 bases). This sample comprised CD4+ or CD8+ T cells sorted from blood, obtained in a trial of the OX40 agonist ivuxolimab. CDR3: CASSQEPGSAYNEQFF. DNA for the CDR3: TGCGCCAGCAGCCAAGAGCCAGGGTCGGCGTACAATGAGCAGTTCTTC.